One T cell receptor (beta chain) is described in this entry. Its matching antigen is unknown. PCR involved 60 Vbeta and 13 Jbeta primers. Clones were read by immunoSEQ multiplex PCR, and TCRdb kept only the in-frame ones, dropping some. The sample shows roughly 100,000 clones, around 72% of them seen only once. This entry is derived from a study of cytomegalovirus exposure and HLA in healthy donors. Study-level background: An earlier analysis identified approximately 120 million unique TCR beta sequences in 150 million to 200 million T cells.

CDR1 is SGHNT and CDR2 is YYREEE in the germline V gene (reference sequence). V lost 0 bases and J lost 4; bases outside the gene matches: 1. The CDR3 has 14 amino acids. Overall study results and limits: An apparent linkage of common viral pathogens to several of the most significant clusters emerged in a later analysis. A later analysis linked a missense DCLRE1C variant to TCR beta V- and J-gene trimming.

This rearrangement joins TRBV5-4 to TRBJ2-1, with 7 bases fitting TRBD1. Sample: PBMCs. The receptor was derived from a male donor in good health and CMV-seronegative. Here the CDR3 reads CASSLGRGYNEQFF. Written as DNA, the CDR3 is TGTGCCAGCAGCTTGGGCAGGGGGTACAATGAGCAGTTCTTC.